Following are 5 T cell receptor gamma chains from one sample sequenced in a study of Vδ1+ human thymocytes. Broader study findings: Thymic TRG and TRD repertoires appeared highly polyclonal, with Gaussian CDR3 length distributions.

These receptors' antigens are unknown. Sequences come from RNA converted to cDNA by reverse transcription. CDR3 amplicons came from multiplex PCR with pooled V-gene forward and constant-region reverse primers. TCRdb reprocessed the multiplex PCR reads using CATT. The table includes roughly 24,000 gamma-chain clones, roughly an eighth detected once. Specimen: Vdelta1+ gamma-delta thymocytes from the thymus. Subset meaning: FACS-sorted CD3+ TCRalphabeta- TCRVdelta1+ TCRVdelta2- thymocytes. All receptors derive from a child less than two years old who had congenital heart surgery.

The chain links TRGV3 to TRGJ1 or TRGJ2. V shed 0 bases, J shed 3 bases, and the junction held 11 bases outside the gene matches. The germline gives CDR1 VTNTFY, CDR2 YDVSTARD (reference sequence). There are 16 residues in the CDR3. CDR3 coding DNA: TGTGCCACCTGGGACAGGCCCTCCTTCCTTTATTATAAGAAACTCTTT. Amino acid sequence: CATWDRPSFLYYKKLF.

V gene TRGV5 combines with J gene TRGJP1. The CDR3 totals 15 residues. Trimming cost V 5 bases and J 1 base; bases outside gene matches: 7. Germline CDR1 and CDR2: VINAFY and YDVSNSKD. In nucleotides, the CDR3 is TGTGCCACCTGGGGCGGAGGTACCACTGGTTGGTTCAAGATATTT. It codes for CATWGGGTTGWFKIF.

J is TRGJ1 or TRGJ2 and V is TRGV9. Trimming at V came to 6 bases and at J to 3 bases, leaving 8 bases not matched to a gene. The CDR3 is 13 amino acids. CDR1 is GITISATS and CDR2 is ISYDGTV in the germline V gene (reference sequence). The DNA for the CDR3 is TGTGCCTTGTGGAACAAACTTTATTATAAGAAACTCTTT. It yields the protein CALWNKLYYKKLF.

The chain couples TRGV9 to TRGJP1. Germline V gene data show CDR1 as GITISATS and CDR2 as ISYDGTV (reference sequence). The CDR3 sequence is 13 residues long. V dropped 4 bases and J dropped 3; count of bases not matched to a gene: 2. The chain's CDR3 is CALWDPTGWFKIF. CDR3 sequence (DNA): TGTGCCTTGTGGGACCCCACTGGTTGGTTCAAGATATTT.

This clone was seen more than once but under ten times. This rearrangement joins TRGV9 to TRGJP1. Losses at the gene ends were 4 bases for V and 7 bases for J; bases not matched to a gene: 6. Germline V gene data show CDR1 as GITISATS and CDR2 as ISYDGTV (reference sequence). The CDR3 is 13 residues long. CDR3 sequence (DNA): TGTGCCTTGTGGGATAAAGGTGGTTGGTTCAAGATATTT. Amino acids: CALWDKGGWFKIF.